This T cell receptor beta chain was observed in a study of T cell repertoires in cytomegalovirus infection. For the study at large: Public TCR beta signature analysis indicated the presence of both CMV infection and matching HLA type. General study results and limits: The study identified carriers of CMV plus the relevant HLA from cumulative public TCR beta family frequency.

The CDR3 loop spans 15 amino acids. Trimming cost V 7 bases and J 4 bases, with 17 bases left between them. Notes on this clonotype: The antigen is not known.

TCRdb reanalysed the reads using MiXCR and keeps one entry per CDR3 protein. The table includes over 200,000 distinct CDR3 sequences, about 13% detected once. Material for sequencing was PBMCs. The rearrangement joins TRBV12-3 or TRBV12-4 to TRBJ1-3; D gene uncertain. This clonotype originated in a human donor in good health (CMV status not recorded). Some clones in this sample may be carry-over from other donors' samples. The CDR3 region is CASNQQSISGNTIYF. DNA of the CDR3: TGTGCCAGCAACCAACAGAGTATTTCAGGAAACACCATATATTTT.